A single sample is the source of the 14 T cell receptor beta chains below, sequenced in a study of blood T cell repertoires in COVID-19. Sequenced by immunoSEQ multiplex PCR; TCRdb stores in-frame clones only, minus some. This table holds around 60,000 clones, 72% found once. Sequencing input: peripheral blood. The source of these receptors is a woman between 70 and 85 years old with COVID-19, enrolled during active disease.

This clone was found a few times. The gene calls are TRBV12-5 and TRBJ1-3, with a possible D match to TRBD1 (5 bases). The V gene's germline CDR1 is LGHNT and CDR2 FRNRAP. The CDR3 is 17 amino acids. V lost 0 bases, J lost 0 bases, and 12 bases lay in between. In DNA form, the CDR3 reads TGTGCTAGTGGTTTGGTACGCGGGGGTTTCTCTGGAAACACCATATATTTT. Amino acids: CASGLVRGGFSGNTIYF.

This clone was seen once. The genes are TRBV6-2 or TRBV6-3 and TRBJ2-7; tentatively, D is TRBD2 (6 bases). CDR3 length: 13 amino acids. Trimming pared 6 bases from V and 5 bases from J, leaving 14 bases between. Per germline, CDR1 MNHEY and CDR2 SVGEGT. The CDR3 region has the DNA TGTGCCAGCAGCAGGACTACCCCCAACGAGCAGTACTTC. Its translation: CASSRTTPNEQYF.

V usage is TRBV7-2 and J usage is TRBJ2-3; tentatively, D is TRBD2 (6 bases). V was clipped by 3 bases and J by 5 bases, with 15 bases between them. The CDR3 loop spans 15 amino acids. Germline V gives CDR1 SGHTA, CDR2 FQGNSA. As DNA, the CDR3 is TGTGCCAGCAGCTTCGGGACTCTCTCGGGAGATACGCAGTATTTT. This gives the protein CASSFGTLSGDTQYF.

This clone was observed once. The rearrangement links TRBV6-5 to TRBJ1-2, with a possible D match to TRBD1 (5 bases). Germline-derived CDR1 and CDR2 are MNHEY and SVGAGI. The V end was cut by 0 bases, the J end by 0 bases, with 11 bases between. The length of the CDR3 is 16 residues. CDR3 in DNA: TGTGCCAGCAGTTACTCTGCGACAGCACCTAACTATGGCTACACCTTC. Amino acids: CASSYSATAPNYGYTF.

J is TRBJ2-1 and V is TRBV11-2; TRBD1 might be the D (8 bases). The CDR3 is 16 amino acids. Looked up from germline, CDR1 is SGHAT and CDR2 is FQNNGV. The V gene lost 4 bases and the J gene lost 4 bases, with 17 bases spanning the gap. CDR3 DNA: TGTGCCAGCAGCTCCGGAACAGGGGGGGGTTACAATGAGCAGTTCTTC. Its protein is CASSSGTGGGYNEQFF.

This clone was seen a few times. The rearrangement uses TRBV27 and TRBJ2-1; 7 bases are shared with TRBD2. The V gene end was trimmed by 8 bases and the J gene end by 5 bases; junction bases not matched to a gene: 6. Germline-derived CDR1 and CDR2 are MNHEY and SMNVEV (reference sequence). The CDR3 contains 13 residues. The DNA for the CDR3 is TGTGCCAGCCAGACTAGCCTCAACAATGAGCAGTTCTTC. Its translation is CASQTSLNNEQFF.

The rearrangement joins TRBV27 to TRBJ2-7; perhaps TRBD2 as D (7 bases). From germline, CDR1 is MNHEY and CDR2 SMNVEV (reference sequence). V was clipped by 5 bases and J by 4 bases, with 21 bases between them. The length of the CDR3 is 16 residues. CDR3 loop: CASSPFSRGGLYEQYF. The CDR3 DNA reads as TGTGCCAGCAGTCCCTTTTCGCGCGGGGGCCTTTACGAGCAGTACTTC.

This clone was observed a handful of times. CDR3 sequence reads: CASSQIQGQPQHF. The DNA of the CDR3 is TGTGCCAGCAGCCAAATCCAGGGTCAGCCCCAGCATTTT. This chain links TRBV27 with TRBJ1-5; D may be TRBD1 (5 bases). Germline V gene lookup returns CDR1 MNHEY and CDR2 SMNVEV (reference sequence). The CDR3 covers 13 residues. Deletions cut 6 bases from V and 6 bases from J, with 12 bases between.

There are a few counts of this clone. The chain employs TRBV5-3 and TRBJ2-4, with 10 bases aligning to TRBD2. TRBV5-3 qualifies as an ORF whose function is uncertain. The V segment lost 4 bases and the J segment 2 bases; nucleotides outside the gene matches: 6. The length of the CDR3 is 16 residues. Here the CDR3 DNA reads TGTGCCAGAAGCCTACTAGCGGGGCTGACCAAAAACATTCAGTACTTC. It codes for CARSLLAGLTKNIQYF.

V usage is TRBV13 and J usage is TRBJ2-3, with D perhaps TRBD2 (6 bases). From germline, CDR1 is PRHDT and CDR2 FYEKMQ (reference sequence). V shed 3 bases and J shed 3 bases, with 13 bases lying between them. The CDR3 totals 15 residues. For the CDR3, the DNA is TGTGCCAGCAGCTTTCGGGACGGGGGTACAGATACGCAGTATTTT. Its protein is CASSFRDGGTDTQYF.

The V call is TRBV5-6, the J call TRBJ1-2, with 7 bases aligning to TRBD1. The CDR3 runs to 14 residues. Germline V CDR1 and CDR2: SGHDT, YYEEEE. V trimming: 4 bases; J trimming: 5 bases; junction bases outside the gene matches: 8. CDR3 nucleotide sequence: TGTGCCAGCAGCCCGGGACAGAGCTTATATGGCTACACCTTC. Amino acids: CASSPGQSLYGYTF.

This chain connects TRBV4-3 to TRBJ2-1; 10 bases align to TRBD1. This CDR3 is 15 amino acids long. CDR1 is LGHNA and CDR2 is YSLEER in the germline V gene. J lost 3 bases, V lost 4 bases, and 3 bases had no gene match. The CDR3 is CASSPGTGDYNEQFF. CDR3 coding DNA: TGCGCCAGCAGCCCCGGGACAGGGGACTACAATGAGCAGTTCTTC.

The chain has TRBV3-1 (or the pseudogene TRBV3-2) and TRBJ2-1; D gene uncertain. Trimming cost V 5 bases and J 3 bases, with 11 bases left between them. Germline-derived CDR1 and CDR2 are LGHDT and YNNKEL (reference sequence). The CDR3 sequence is 14 residues long. CDR3 sequence (DNA): TGTGCCAGCAGCGCGGAGACCCTCTACAATGAGCAGTTCTTC. Amino acid sequence: CASSAETLYNEQFF.

The gene calls are TRBV6-5 and TRBJ2-7, with TRBD1 matching 10 bases. V was pared by 8 bases and J by 4 bases, with 8 bases of the junction left unmatched. Germline V CDR1 and CDR2: MNHEY, SVGAGI. The CDR3 totals 14 residues. The CDR3 reads CASQKRTGGYEQYF. In DNA form, the CDR3 reads TGTGCCAGCCAGAAAAGGACAGGGGGTTACGAGCAGTACTTC.